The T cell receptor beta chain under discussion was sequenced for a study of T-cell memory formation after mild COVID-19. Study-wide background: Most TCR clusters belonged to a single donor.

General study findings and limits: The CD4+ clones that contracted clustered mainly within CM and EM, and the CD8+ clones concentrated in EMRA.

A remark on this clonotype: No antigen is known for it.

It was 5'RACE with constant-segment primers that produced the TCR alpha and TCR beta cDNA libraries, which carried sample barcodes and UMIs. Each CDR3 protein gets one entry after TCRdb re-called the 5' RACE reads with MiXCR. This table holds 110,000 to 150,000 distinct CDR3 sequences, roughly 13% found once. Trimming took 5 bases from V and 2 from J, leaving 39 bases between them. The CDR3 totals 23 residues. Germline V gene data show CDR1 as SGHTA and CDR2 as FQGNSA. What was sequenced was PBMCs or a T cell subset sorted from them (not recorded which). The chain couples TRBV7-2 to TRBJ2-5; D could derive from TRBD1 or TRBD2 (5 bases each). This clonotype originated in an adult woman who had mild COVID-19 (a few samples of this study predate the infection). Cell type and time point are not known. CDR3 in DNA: TGTGCCAGCAGCAACGCTCGTCGCTCGACCGGGACCCGCCTCGCGGCCCTACAAGAGACCCAGTACTTC. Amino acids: CASSNARRSTGTRLAALQETQYF.